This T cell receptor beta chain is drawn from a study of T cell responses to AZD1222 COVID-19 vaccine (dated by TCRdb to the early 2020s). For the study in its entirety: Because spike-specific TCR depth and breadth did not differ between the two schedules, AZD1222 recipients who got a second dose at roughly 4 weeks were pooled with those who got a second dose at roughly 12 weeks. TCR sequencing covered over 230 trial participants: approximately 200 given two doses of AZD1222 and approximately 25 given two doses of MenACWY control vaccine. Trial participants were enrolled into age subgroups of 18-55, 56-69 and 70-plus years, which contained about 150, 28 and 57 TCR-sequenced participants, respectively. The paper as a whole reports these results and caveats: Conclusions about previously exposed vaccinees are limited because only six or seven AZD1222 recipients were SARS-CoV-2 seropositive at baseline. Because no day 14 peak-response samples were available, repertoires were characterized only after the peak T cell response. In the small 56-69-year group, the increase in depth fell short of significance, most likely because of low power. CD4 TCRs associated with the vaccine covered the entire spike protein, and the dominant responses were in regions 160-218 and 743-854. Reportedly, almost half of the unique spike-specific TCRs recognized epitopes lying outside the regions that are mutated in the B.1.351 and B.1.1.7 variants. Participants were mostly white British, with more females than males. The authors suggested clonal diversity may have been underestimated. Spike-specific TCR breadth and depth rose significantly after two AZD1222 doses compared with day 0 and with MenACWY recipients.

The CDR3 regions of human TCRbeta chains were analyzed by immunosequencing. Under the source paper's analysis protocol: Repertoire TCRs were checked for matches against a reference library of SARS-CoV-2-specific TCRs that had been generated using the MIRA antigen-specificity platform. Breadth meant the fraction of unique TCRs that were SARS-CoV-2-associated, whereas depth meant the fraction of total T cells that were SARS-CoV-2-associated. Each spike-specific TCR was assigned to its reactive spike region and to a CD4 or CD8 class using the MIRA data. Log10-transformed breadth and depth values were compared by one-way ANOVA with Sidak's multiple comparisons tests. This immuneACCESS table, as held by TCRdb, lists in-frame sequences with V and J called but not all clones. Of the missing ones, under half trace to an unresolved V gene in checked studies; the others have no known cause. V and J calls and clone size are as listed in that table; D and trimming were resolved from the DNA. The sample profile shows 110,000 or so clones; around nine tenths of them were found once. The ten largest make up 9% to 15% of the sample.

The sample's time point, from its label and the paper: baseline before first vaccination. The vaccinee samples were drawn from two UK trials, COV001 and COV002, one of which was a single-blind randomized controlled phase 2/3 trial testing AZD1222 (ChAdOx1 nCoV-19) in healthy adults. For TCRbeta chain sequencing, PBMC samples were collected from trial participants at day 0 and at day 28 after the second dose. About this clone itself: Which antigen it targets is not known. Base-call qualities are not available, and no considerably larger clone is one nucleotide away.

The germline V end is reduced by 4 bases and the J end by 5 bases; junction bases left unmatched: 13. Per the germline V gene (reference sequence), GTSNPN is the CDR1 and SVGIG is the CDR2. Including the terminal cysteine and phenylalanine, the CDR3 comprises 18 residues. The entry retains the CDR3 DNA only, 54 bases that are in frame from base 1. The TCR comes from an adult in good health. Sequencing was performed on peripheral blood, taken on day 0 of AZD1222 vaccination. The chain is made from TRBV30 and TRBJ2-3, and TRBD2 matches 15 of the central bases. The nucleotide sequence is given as TGTGCCTGGACGGGACTAGCGGGAGGATTCAAGTATCAAGATACGCAGTATTTT. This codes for CAWTGLAGGFKYQDTQYF.